Each of the 25 T cell receptor beta chains below was sequenced from the same sample in a study of T cells in Graves' hyperthyroidism and ophthalmopathy. Amplification of TCR beta CDR3 regions was performed using RNA transcripts as template. First-round RT-PCR with HTBI primers amplified the TCR CDR3 region. TCRdb recomputed calls from the multiplex PCR reads with MiXCR, one row per CDR3 protein. The table records approximately 600,000 distinct CDR3 sequences, about 20% of them present only once. Source material: blood. The receptors come from a man aged 30 to 39 with Graves' ophthalmopathy.

This clonotype has only a few counts. The V and J genes are TRBV6-4 and TRBJ2-2; no firm D call. The CDR3 length is 13 residues. V was trimmed by 3 bases and J by 0 bases, leaving 2 bases between them. CDR1 MRHNA and CDR2 SNTAGT come from the germline V gene. DNA of the CDR3: TGTGCCAGCAGTGAATCGAACACCGGGGAGCTGTTTTTT. This translates into CASSESNTGELFF.

The chain has TRBV10-3 and TRBJ2-7; D tentatively reads TRBD1 or TRBD2 (5 bases each). Germline V CDR1 and CDR2: ENHRY, SYGVKD. This CDR3 is built from 14 residues. The ends were cut back, 0 bases at V and 3 bases at J, with 9 bases in the middle. This CDR3 is CAISESRGDYEQYF. CDR3 in DNA: TGTGCCATCAGTGAGTCGAGGGGTGACTACGAGCAGTACTTC.

This chain links TRBV15 with TRBJ1-5; TRBD1 matches 7 bases. J gave up 7 bases and V 0 bases, and 9 bases lay outside the gene matches. Germline CDR1 is LNHNV and CDR2 is YYDKDF (reference sequence). The CDR3 loop spans 16 amino acids. The CDR3 nucleotides are TGTGCCACCAGCAGAGATTGGACAGGATCTTGGCAGCCCCAGCATTTT. Protein sequence: CATSRDWTGSWQPQHF. The full variable domain, completed using reference TRBV15 and TRBJ1-5, is DAMVIQNPRYQVTQFGKPVTLSCSQTLNHNVMYWYQQKSSQAPKLLFHYYDKDFNNEADTPDNFQSRRPNTSFCFLDIRSPGLGDTAMYLCATSRDWTGSWQPQHFGDGTRLSIL.

This clonotype was recorded many times. The DNA of the CDR3 is TGCAGTGCTAGAAGGCGGGAGGGGACCGGGGAGCTGTTTTTT. Amino acid sequence: CSARRREGTGELFF. The rearrangement links TRBV20-1 to TRBJ2-2, with TRBD2 identical over 9 bases. This CDR3 comprises 14 residues. The junction had 3 bases not matched to a gene; V was cut back by 2 bases and J by 5 bases. CDR1 is DFQATT and CDR2 is SNEGSKA in the germline V gene (reference sequence).

This clonotype showed up many times. This sequence joins TRBV2 and TRBJ2-4; possibly TRBD1 for D (5 bases). Trimming removed 1 base from V and 7 bases from J, with 14 bases in between. The germline V gene encodes CDR1 SNHLY and CDR2 FYNNEI. The CDR3 sequence is 15 residues long. CDR3 DNA sequence: TGTGCCAGCAGTGAAGAAGGGGCAGGGTGGAACATTCAGTACTTC. Residues: CASSEEGAGWNIQYF.

In DNA, the CDR3 is TGCAGTGCTATTGGGGGGCAAAATCAGCCCCAGCATTTT. Protein sequence: CSAIGGQNQPQHF. The chain carries TRBV20-1 and TRBJ1-5; D might be TRBD1 (6 bases). This CDR3 has 13 amino acids. Germline V gene sequence: CDR1 DFQATT, CDR2 SNEGSKA (reference sequence). V shed 4 bases and J shed 4 bases, with 11 bases lying between them.

This clonotype was counted many times. The chain is built from TRBV11-2 and TRBJ2-7; 7 bases map to TRBD2. V lost 5 bases, J lost 6 bases, and 7 bases stayed unmatched. Germline loops: CDR1 SGHAT, CDR2 FQNNGV. CDR3 length equals 13 residues. The CDR3 protein is CASSPTTGGEQYF. In DNA form, the CDR3 reads TGTGCCAGCAGCCCTACTACGGGGGGCGAGCAGTACTTC. The variable domain in full, with the rest retrieved from reference TRBV11-2 and TRBJ2-7, is EAGVAQSPRYKIIEKRQSVAFWCNPISGHATLYWYQQILGQGPKLLIQFQNNGVVDDSQLPKDRFSAERLKGVDSTLKIQPAKLEDSAVYLCASSPTTGGEQYFGPGTRLTVT.

This chain links TRBV10-3 with TRBJ1-2; D remains ambiguous. V lost 5 bases and J 6 bases, leaving 7 bases between the germline ends. This CDR3 is 11 amino acids long. Per the germline V gene, CDR1 is ENHRY and CDR2 is SYGVKD. The CDR3 DNA reads as TGTGCCATCAGTAAGGATAATGGCTACACCTTC. It yields the protein CAISKDNGYTF.

This clonotype was counted at least ten times. The gene calls are TRBV20-1 and TRBJ2-3; 8 bases match TRBD2. Trimming cost V 3 bases and J 8 bases; bases outside gene matches: 10. The CDR3 consists of 14 residues. Germline CDR1 reads DFQATT; CDR2 reads SNEGSKA (reference sequence). As DNA, the CDR3 is TGCAGTGCTAGGCCAAGAGCGGGAGTCCCTACGCAGTATTTT. Amino acids: CSARPRAGVPTQYF.

The rearrangement joins TRBV6-1 to TRBJ2-7; the D gene could be TRBD1 or TRBD2 (5 bases each). V was trimmed by 2 bases and J by 0 bases, leaving 11 bases between them. The CDR3 has 15 amino acids. Germline CDR1 and CDR2: MNHNS and SASEGT. The CDR3 reads CASSEPGRSSYEQYF. The CDR3 bases are TGTGCCAGCAGTGAACCGGGACGGTCCTCCTACGAGCAGTACTTC.

The rearrangement links TRBV24-1 to TRBJ2-5; D remains ambiguous. This CDR3 has 14 residues. The germline V gene has CDR1 KGHDR and CDR2 SFDVKD. The V and J ends lost 3 bases and 3 bases respectively, with 10 bases between them. The CDR3 DNA reads as TGTGCCACCAGTGATCGCCAGGAAAAAGAGACCCAGTACTTC. It yields the protein CATSDRQEKETQYF.

On this clonotype: Possible read error: a much larger clone is one base away. J is TRBJ2-7 and V is TRBV12-3 or TRBV12-4; 8 bases match TRBD1. The CDR3 sequence is 14 residues long. Trimming removed 5 bases from V and 6 bases from J; junction bases left unmatched: 9. The CDR3 DNA follows: TGTGCCAGCAGTAACGACAGGGGTGGGTTCGAGCAGTACTTC. Translated, it gives CASSNDRGGFEQYF.

This clonotype was counted between two and nine times. The J gene is TRBJ1-1, the V gene TRBV30, with TRBD1 matching over 10 bases. V was pared by 4 bases and J by 4 bases, with 9 bases of the junction left unmatched. Germline CDR1 is GTSNPN and CDR2 is SVGIG (reference sequence). The CDR3 is 15 amino acids. CDR3 amino acids: CAWTKADRGGTEAFF. In nucleotides, the CDR3 is TGTGCCTGGACCAAAGCGGACAGGGGGGGCACTGAAGCTTTCTTT. The full variable domain, in which reference TRBV30 and TRBJ1-1 provide the parts outside the CDR3, is SQTIHQWPATLVQPVGSPLSLECTVEGTSNPNLYWYRQAAGRGLQLLFYSVGIGQISSEVPQNLSASRPQDRQFILSSKKLLLSDSGFYLCAWTKADRGGTEAFFGQGTRLTVV.

This clonotype was detected once. Without the conserved terminal phenylalanine or tryptophan, this CDR3 likely stems from a read error. The gene calls are TRBV7-2 and TRBJ2-1, with a tentative D call TRBD2 (6 bases). Germline values: CDR1 SGHTA, CDR2 FQGNSA. CDR3 size: 14 residues. Deletions cut 1 base from V and 5 bases from J, with 9 bases between. The CDR3 DNA follows: TGTGCCAGCAGCTTAGGGGGGACTCACAATGAGCAGTTCCTC. Encoded protein: CASSLGGTHNEQFL.

This clonotype was counted at least ten times. The V gene is TRBV30, the J gene TRBJ1-1, with D uncertain. V lost 2 bases and J 0 bases, leaving 13 bases between the germline ends. The germline V gene has CDR1 GTSNPN and CDR2 SVGIG (reference sequence). The CDR3 totals 15 residues. The CDR3 reads CAWSPAGTLNTEAFF. The CDR3 nucleotides read TGTGCCTGGAGTCCCGCGGGCACACTGAACACTGAAGCTTTCTTT.

This rearrangement joins TRBV6-1 to TRBJ1-2, with D uncertain. The CDR3 is 13 amino acids. V shed 7 bases and J shed 4 bases, with 13 bases lying between them. Germline V gives CDR1 MNHNS, CDR2 SASEGT. In DNA, the CDR3 is TGTGCCAGCACCCCTGTACTTATCTATGGCTACACCTTC. Translating it yields CASTPVLIYGYTF.

This clonotype has ten or more counts. The V and J genes are TRBV30 and TRBJ2-7; D perhaps matches TRBD1 (5 bases). V was clipped by 0 bases and J by 1 base, with 10 bases between them. The CDR3 is 14 amino acids. The germline gives CDR1 GTSNPN, CDR2 SVGIG (reference sequence). The CDR3 protein is CAWSVHRKSYEQYF. CDR3 sequence (DNA): TGTGCCTGGAGTGTTCACAGGAAATCCTACGAGCAGTACTTC.

In its sample, this clonotype was seen many times. This chain joins TRBV6-1 and TRBJ2-5; 12 positions match TRBD2. The V gene end was trimmed by 6 bases and the J gene end by 4 bases; junction bases not matched to a gene: 9. In germline, CDR1 is MNHNS, CDR2 SASEGT. The CDR3 has 16 residues. DNA for the CDR3: TGTGCCAGCAGGGGTGGGCTAGCGGGAGGGGCAGAGACCCAGTACTTC. It encodes CASRGGLAGGAETQYF.

In its sample, this clonotype was seen many times. The rearrangement links TRBV11-2 to TRBJ2-5; 11 bases agree with TRBD2. The germline V gene encodes CDR1 SGHAT and CDR2 FQNNGV. This CDR3 has 16 amino acids. J was trimmed by 6 bases and V by 1 base; bases with no gene match: 7. For the CDR3, the DNA is TGTGCCAGCAGCTTAGGGGGACTAGCGGTCCTGAAGACCCAGTACTTC. Translated: CASSLGGLAVLKTQYF.

The rearrangement uses TRBV28 and TRBJ1-1; unclear D gene. This CDR3 has 15 amino acids. V shed 5 bases and J shed 0 bases, with 13 bases lying between them. Looked up from germline, CDR1 is MDHEN and CDR2 is SYDVKM. CDR3 protein: CASSATVGLNTEAFF. CDR3 DNA: TGTGCCAGCAGTGCTACAGTAGGGTTGAACACTGAAGCTTTCTTT.

The table lists this clonotype with a few counts. The gene calls are TRBV2 and TRBJ2-1; 14 bases line up with TRBD2. CDR3 size: 19 residues. With V trimmed by 5 bases and J by 0 bases, 9 bases remained unmatched. Germline-derived CDR1 and CDR2 are SNHLY and FYNNEI. Written as DNA, the CDR3 is TGTGCCAGCAGTCCCGGACTAGCGGGAGGACAGAGCTCCTACAATGAGCAGTTCTTC. It specifies CASSPGLAGGQSSYNEQFF.

This clonotype has a count of ten or more. The chain couples TRBV2 to TRBJ1-2; the match to TRBD1 covers 10 bases. In germline, CDR1 is SNHLY, CDR2 FYNNEI. V trimming: 6 bases; J trimming: 7 bases; junction bases outside the gene matches: 8. The CDR3 has 14 residues. DNA of the CDR3: TGTGCCAGCAGAGATCCCGACAGGGGGCTTGGCTACACCTTC. It yields the protein CASRDPDRGLGYTF.

This clonotype has a handful of counts. This chain uses TRBV18 with TRBJ1-3; D ambiguous. The CDR3 totals 14 residues. CDR1 and CDR2 from the germline V gene are KGHSH and LQKENI. V lost 1 base, J lost 4 bases, and 8 bases lay in between. In DNA, the CDR3 is TGTGCCAGCTCACCACTGGATTTGGGAAACACCATATATTTT. Translation: CASSPLDLGNTIYF.

This clonotype was picked up a small number of times. V usage is TRBV20-1 and J usage is TRBJ2-1, with 8 bases that match TRBD2. Trimming at V came to 0 bases and at J to 3 bases, leaving 13 bases not matched to a gene. Germline loops: CDR1 DFQATT, CDR2 SNEGSKA (reference sequence). The CDR3 length is 18 residues. The CDR3 here is CSAREGLGRHSLYNEQFF. Written as DNA, the CDR3 is TGCAGTGCTAGAGAGGGACTAGGGCGACATTCTCTCTACAATGAGCAGTTCTTC.

This clonotype showed up many times. The chain carries TRBV27 and TRBJ2-2; 13 bases match TRBD2. V shed 6 bases, J shed 2 bases, and the junction held 6 bases outside the gene matches. The length of the CDR3 is 17 residues. Looked up from germline, CDR1 is MNHEY and CDR2 is SMNVEV (reference sequence). The CDR3 loop reads CASRRGLAGQNTGELFF. CDR3 DNA sequence: TGTGCCAGCAGACGGGGACTAGCGGGGCAAAACACCGGGGAGCTGTTTTTT.